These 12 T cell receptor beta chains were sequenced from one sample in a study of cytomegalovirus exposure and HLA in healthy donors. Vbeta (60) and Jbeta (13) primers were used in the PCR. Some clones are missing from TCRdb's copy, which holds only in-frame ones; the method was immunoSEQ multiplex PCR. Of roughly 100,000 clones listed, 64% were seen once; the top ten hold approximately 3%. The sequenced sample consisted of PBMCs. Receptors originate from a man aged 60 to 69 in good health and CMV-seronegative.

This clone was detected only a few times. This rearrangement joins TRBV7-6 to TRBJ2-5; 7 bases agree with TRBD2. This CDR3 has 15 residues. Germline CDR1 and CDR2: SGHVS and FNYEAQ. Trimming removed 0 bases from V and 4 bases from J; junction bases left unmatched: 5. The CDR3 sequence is CASSLAGGEGETQYF. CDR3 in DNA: TGTGCCAGCAGCTTAGCGGGGGGGGAGGGAGAGACCCAGTACTTC.

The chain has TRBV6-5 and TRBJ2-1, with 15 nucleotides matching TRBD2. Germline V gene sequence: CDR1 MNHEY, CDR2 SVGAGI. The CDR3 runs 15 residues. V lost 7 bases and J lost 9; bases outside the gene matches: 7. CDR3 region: CASTRTSGRGGEQFF. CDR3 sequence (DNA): TGTGCCAGCACCCGGACTAGCGGGAGGGGAGGTGAGCAGTTCTTC.

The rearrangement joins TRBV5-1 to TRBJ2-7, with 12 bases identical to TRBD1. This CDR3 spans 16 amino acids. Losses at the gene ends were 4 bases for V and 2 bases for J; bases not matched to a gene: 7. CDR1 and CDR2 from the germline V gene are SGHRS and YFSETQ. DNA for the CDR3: TGCGCCAGCAGCCTTGGGACAGGGGGCACCACCTACGAGCAGTACTTC. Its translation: CASSLGTGGTTYEQYF.

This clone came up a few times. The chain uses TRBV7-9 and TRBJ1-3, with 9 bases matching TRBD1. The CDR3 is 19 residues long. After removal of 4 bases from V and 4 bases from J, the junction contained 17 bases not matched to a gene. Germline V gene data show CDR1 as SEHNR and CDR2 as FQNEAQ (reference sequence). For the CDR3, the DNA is TGTGCCAGCAGCTCCCGGGACAGGGTAGTGGTGGCGTCAGGAAACACCATATATTTT. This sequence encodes CASSSRDRVVVASGNTIYF.

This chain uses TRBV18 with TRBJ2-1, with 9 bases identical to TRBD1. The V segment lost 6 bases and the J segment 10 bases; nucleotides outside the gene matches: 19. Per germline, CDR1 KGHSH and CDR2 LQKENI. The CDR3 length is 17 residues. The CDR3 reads CASSSQLPGQGMGEQFF. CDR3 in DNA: TGTGCCAGCTCCTCCCAACTTCCGGGACAGGGTATGGGGGAGCAGTTCTTC. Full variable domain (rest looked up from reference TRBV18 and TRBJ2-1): NAGVMQNPRHLVRRRGQEARLRCSPMKGHSHVYWYRQLPEEGLKFMVYLQKENIIDESGMPKERFSAEFPKEGPSILRIQQVVRGDSAAYFCASSSQLPGQGMGEQFFGPGTRLTVL.

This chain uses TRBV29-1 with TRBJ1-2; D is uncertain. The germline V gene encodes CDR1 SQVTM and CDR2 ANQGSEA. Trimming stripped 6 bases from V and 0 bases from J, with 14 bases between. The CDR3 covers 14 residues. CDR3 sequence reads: CSVTRVDTNYGYTF. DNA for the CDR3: TGCAGCGTCACTAGGGTAGATACTAACTATGGCTACACCTTC.

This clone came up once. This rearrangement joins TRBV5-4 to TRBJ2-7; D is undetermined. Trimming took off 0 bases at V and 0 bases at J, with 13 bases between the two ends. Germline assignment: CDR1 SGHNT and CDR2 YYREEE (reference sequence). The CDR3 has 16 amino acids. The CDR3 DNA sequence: TGTGCCAGCAGCTTGGGTCGCGCAGCTAGCTCCTACGAGCAGTACTTC. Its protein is CASSLGRAASSYEQYF.

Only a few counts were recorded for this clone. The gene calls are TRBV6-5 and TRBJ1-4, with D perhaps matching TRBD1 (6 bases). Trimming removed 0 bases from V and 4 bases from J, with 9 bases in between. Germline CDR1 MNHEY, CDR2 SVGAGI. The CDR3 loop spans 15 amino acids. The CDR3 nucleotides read TGTGCCAGCAGTTACTCTGGACAGCGTAATGAAAAACTGTTTTTT. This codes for CASSYSGQRNEKLFF.

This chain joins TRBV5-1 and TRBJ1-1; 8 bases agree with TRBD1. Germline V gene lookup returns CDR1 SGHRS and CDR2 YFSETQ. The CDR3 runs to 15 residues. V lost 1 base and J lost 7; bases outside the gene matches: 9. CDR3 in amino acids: CASSLRGQGANEAFF. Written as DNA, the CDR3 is TGCGCCAGCAGCTTGAGAGGGCAGGGGGCAAATGAAGCTTTCTTT. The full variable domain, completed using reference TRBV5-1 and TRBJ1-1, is KAGVTQTPRYLIKTRGQQVTLSCSPISGHRSVSWYQQTPGQGLQFLFEYFSETQRNKGNFPGRFSGRQFSNSRSEMNVSTLELGDSALYLCASSLRGQGANEAFFGQGTRLTVV.

CDR3 loop: CSLSETQETQYF. The DNA of the CDR3 is TGCAGCCTCTCAGAAACGCAAGAGACCCAGTACTTC. The genes are TRBV29-1 and TRBJ2-5, with D unresolved. V dropped 8 bases and J dropped 2 bases, with 12 bases sitting between them. The germline V gene encodes CDR1 SQVTM and CDR2 ANQGSEA. The CDR3 loop spans 12 amino acids.

CDR3 amino acids: CSVEGLLAGRQETQYF. CDR3 bases: TGCAGCGTTGAAGGGCTACTAGCGGGGCGACAAGAGACCCAGTACTTC. The chain is built from TRBV29-1 and TRBJ2-5, with 10 nucleotides matching TRBD2. The CDR3 is 16 residues long. The trim removed 1 base at V and 2 bases at J, leaving 7 bases unmatched. Germline values: CDR1 SQVTM, CDR2 ANQGSEA.

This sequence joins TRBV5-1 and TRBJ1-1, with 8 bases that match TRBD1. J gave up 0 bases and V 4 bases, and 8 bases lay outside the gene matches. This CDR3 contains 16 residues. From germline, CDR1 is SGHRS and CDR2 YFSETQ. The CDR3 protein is CASSVGTTGVNTEAFF. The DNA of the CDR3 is TGCGCCAGCAGCGTAGGAACGACAGGGGTGAACACTGAAGCTTTCTTT.